This T cell receptor beta chain is from a study of T-cell memory formation after mild COVID-19. TCRdb fed the 5' RACE reads into MiXCR, producing one record per CDR3 protein. The sample yields around 400,000 distinct CDR3 sequences, less than 25% seen once. The CDR3 loop spans 13 amino acids. Trimming took 6 bases from V and 9 from J; bases not matched to a gene: 7. Germline V gene data show CDR1 as MDHEN and CDR2 as SYDVKM. V gene TRBV28 combines with J gene TRBJ2-5, with TRBD2 matching 10 bases. The origin of this receptor is an adult woman who had mild COVID-19 (a few samples of this study predate the infection). Cell type and time point are not known. The specimen sequenced was PBMCs or a T cell subset sorted from them (not recorded which). The CDR3 reads CASSKREGAAQYF. The DNA for the CDR3 is TGTGCCAGCAGCAAGCGGGAGGGCGCGGCCCAGTACTTC.